This TCR beta chain was found in a study of CD8 T cells in Susac syndrome. Roughly 0.45 to 1 ug RNA was reverse transcribed with random hexamers. TCRdb reanalysed the immunoSEQ multiplex PCR reads using MiXCR and keeps one entry per CDR3 protein. Among 100,000 to 150,000 distinct CDR3 sequences listed, over 95% were seen once. Material: CD4+ T cells from PBMCs. The clonotype comes from a human donor with Susac syndrome.

The CDR3 protein is CASSQDRHSYEQYF. As DNA, the CDR3 is TGTGCCAGCAGCCAAGATAGACACTCCTACGAGCAGTACTTC. The chain joins TRBV3-1 to TRBJ2-7; D is uncertain. The V end lost 0 bases, the J end lost 0 bases, and 6 bases lay between the germline ends. The germline V gene has CDR1 LGHDT and CDR2 YNNKEL (reference sequence). CDR3 size: 14 residues.